The present T cell receptor beta chain was sequenced within a study of beta chain features in type 1 diabetes. On average, the one heparinised blood draw given by each donor was around 110 mL. Purity above 95% was achieved in all sorted populations. Sequencing targeted expressed TCRB transcripts, as all isolated RNA had been reverse transcribed. Assay used: immunoSEQ multiplex PCR; TCRdb lists only in-frame clones, some missing. The table records roughly 700,000 clones, around an eighth of them present only once. This clone was picked up one time. What it recognizes is unknown. Points from the study as a whole: Patients with type 1 diabetes showed fewer VDJ junction insertions and more deletions. Patients with Type 1 diabetes showed moderately but significantly shorter TCRB CDR3s in all four CD4+ subsets.

V was clipped by 6 bases and J by 1 base, with 9 bases between them. This CDR3 contains 13 residues. The germline V gene has CDR1 SNHLY and CDR2 FYNNEI. The rearrangement uses TRBV2 and TRBJ1-1; D is perhaps TRBD1 (6 bases). The sequence was collected from a man aged 18-30 years with type 1 diabetes. Sequencing used naive CD4+ T cells from blood. As DNA, the CDR3 is TGTGCCAGCAGGAAGGGACAGAACACTGAAGCTTTCTTT. It is translated as CASRKGQNTEAFF.